This T cell receptor beta chain was sequenced in a study of CD8 T cells in ankylosing spondylitis. The study, taken as a whole, reports: Reportedly, disease-linked clones are significantly enriched in ankylosing spondylitis patients' matched synovial fluid.

A word on this clonotype: Antigen specificity is unknown.

Germline V gene lookup returns CDR1 DFQATT and CDR2 SNEGSKA (reference sequence). Trimming left V 2 bases short and J 2 bases short, with 14 bases between. This CDR3 spans 15 amino acids. Molecular-barcoded quantitative 5'-RACE produced these TCR beta libraries. TCRdb reprocessed the 5' RACE reads via MiXCR and lists one record per CDR3 protein. Found here are about 310,000 distinct CDR3 sequences, around 21% of them singletons; the top ten hold roughly 4%. This sequence was found in a female donor with ankylosing spondylitis or in good health (not recorded which). The sample taken for sequencing was blood, either unsorted or a sorted T cell fraction (not recorded which). The V call is TRBV20-1, the J call TRBJ2-3, with D perhaps matching TRBD1 (5 bases). The CDR3, as DNA: TGCAGTGCTAGAAGTGGGGCTGGCTACACAGATACGCAGTATTTT. Translated: CSARSGAGYTDTQYF.